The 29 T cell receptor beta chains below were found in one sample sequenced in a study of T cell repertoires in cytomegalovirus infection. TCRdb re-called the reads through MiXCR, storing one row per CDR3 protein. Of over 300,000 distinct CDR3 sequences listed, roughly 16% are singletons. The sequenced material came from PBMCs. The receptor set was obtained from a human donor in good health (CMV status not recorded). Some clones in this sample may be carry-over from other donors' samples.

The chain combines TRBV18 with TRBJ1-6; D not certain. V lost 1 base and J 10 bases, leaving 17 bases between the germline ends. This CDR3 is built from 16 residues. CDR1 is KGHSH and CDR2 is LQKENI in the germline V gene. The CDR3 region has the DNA TGTGCCAGCTCACCACAAAGCTCGACGAGATCATCACCCCTCCACTTT. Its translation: CASSPQSSTRSSPLHF. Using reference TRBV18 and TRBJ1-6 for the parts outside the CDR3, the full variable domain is NAGVMQNPRHLVRRRGQEARLRCSPMKGHSHVYWYRQLPEEGLKFMVYLQKENIIDESGMPKERFSAEFPKEGPSILRIQQVVRGDSAAYFCASSPQSSTRSSPLHFGNGTRLTVT.

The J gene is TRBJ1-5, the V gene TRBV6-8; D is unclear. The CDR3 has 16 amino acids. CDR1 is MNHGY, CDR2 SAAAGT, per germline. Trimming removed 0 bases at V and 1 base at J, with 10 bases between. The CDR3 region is CASSYSRLGSNQPQHF. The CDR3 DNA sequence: TGTGCCAGCAGTTACTCACGGCTGGGGAGCAATCAGCCCCAGCATTTT.

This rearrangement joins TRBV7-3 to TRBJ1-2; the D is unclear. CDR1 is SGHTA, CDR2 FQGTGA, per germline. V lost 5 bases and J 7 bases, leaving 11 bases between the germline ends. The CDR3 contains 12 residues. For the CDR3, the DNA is TGTGCCAGCAGCCAGTTGTCAGGTGGCTACACCTTC. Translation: CASSQLSGGYTF.

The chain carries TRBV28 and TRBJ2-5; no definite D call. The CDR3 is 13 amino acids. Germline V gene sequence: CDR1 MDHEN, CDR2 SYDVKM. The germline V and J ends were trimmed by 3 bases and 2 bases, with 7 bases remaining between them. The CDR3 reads CASSLQHQETQYF. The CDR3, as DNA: TGTGCCAGCAGTTTGCAACATCAAGAGACCCAGTACTTC.

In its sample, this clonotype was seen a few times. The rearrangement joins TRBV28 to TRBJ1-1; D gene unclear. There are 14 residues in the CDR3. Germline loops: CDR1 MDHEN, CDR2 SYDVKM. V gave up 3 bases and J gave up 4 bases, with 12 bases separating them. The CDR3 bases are TGTGCCAGCAGTTTTCAACCAAGAAGCACTGAAGCTTTCTTT. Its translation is CASSFQPRSTEAFF.

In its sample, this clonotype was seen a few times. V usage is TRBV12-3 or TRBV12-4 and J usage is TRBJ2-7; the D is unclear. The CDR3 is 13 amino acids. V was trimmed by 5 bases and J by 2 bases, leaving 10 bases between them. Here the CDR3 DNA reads TGTGCCAGCAGTCCCCCGGCGCCCTACGAGCAGTACTTC. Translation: CASSPPAPYEQYF.

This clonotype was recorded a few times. In nucleotides, the CDR3 is TGTGCCAGCCGGGGAGGAGTAGGGGCTGAAGCTTTCTTT. Encoded protein: CASRGGVGAEAFF. V usage is TRBV4-2 and J usage is TRBJ1-1; perhaps TRBD1 as D (5 bases). The ends were cut back, 8 bases at V and 6 bases at J, with 16 bases in the middle. This CDR3 has 13 amino acids. Germline CDR1 is LGHNA and CDR2 is YNFKEQ.

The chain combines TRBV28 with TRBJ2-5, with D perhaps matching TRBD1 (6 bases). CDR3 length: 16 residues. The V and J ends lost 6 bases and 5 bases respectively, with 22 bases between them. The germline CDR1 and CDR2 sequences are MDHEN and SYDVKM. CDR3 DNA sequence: TGTGCCAGCAGCAATCCGATTCCCCAGGGGCGGGAGACCCAGTACTTC. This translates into CASSNPIPQGRETQYF.

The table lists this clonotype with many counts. This CDR3 is CASSLTAAGTNQPQHF. CDR3 sequence (DNA): TGTGCCAGCAGCTTAACAGCCGCAGGGACCAATCAGCCCCAGCATTTT. This chain connects TRBV7-2 to TRBJ1-5, with D tentatively TRBD1 (5 bases). This CDR3 is 16 amino acids long. The ends were cut back, 2 bases at V and 3 bases at J, with 14 bases in the middle. The germline CDR1 and CDR2 sequences are SGHTA and FQGNSA.

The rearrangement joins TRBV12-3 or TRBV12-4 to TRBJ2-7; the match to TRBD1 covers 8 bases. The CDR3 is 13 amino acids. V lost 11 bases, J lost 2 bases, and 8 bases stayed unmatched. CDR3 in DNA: TGTGCCTCCAGGGGGCTTGCAACCTACGAGCAGTACTTC. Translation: CASRGLATYEQYF.

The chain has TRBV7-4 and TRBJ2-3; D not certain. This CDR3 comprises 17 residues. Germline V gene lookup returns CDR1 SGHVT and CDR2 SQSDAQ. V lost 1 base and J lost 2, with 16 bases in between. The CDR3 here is CASSLGLLGRLTDTQYF. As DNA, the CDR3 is TGTGCCAGCAGCTTAGGTTTGTTAGGACGGCTCACAGATACGCAGTATTTT.

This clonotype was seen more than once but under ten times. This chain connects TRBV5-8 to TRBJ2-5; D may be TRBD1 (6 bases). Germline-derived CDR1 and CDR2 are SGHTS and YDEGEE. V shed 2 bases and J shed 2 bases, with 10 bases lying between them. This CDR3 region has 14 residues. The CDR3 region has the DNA TGTGCCAGCAGCTTTTGGGGGCGGCAAGAGACCCAGTACTTC. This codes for CASSFWGRQETQYF.

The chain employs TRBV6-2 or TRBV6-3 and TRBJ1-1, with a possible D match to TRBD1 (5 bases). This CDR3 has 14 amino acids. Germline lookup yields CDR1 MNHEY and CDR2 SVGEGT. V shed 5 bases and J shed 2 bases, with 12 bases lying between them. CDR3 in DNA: TGTGCCAGCAGTCGTTGGGGGATAAACACTGAAGCTTTCTTT. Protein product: CASSRWGINTEAFF.

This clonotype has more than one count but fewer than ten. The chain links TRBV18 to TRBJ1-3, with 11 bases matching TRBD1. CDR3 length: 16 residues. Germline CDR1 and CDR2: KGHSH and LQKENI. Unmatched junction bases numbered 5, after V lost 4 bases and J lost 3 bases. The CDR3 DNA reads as TGTGCCAGCTCACTTGGACAGGGGGCTGGTGGAAACACCATATATTTT. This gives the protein CASSLGQGAGGNTIYF.

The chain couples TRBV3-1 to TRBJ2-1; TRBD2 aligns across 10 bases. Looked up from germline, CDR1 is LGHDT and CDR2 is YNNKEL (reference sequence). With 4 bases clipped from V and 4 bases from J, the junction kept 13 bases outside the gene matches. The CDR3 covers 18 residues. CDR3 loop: CASSPEVAGGNTYNEQFF. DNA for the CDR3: TGTGCCAGCAGCCCGGAGGTAGCGGGGGGAAATACGTACAATGAGCAGTTCTTC.

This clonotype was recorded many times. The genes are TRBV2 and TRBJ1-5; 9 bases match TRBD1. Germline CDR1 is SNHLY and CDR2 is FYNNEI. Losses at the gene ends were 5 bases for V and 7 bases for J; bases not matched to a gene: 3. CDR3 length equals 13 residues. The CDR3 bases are TGTGCCAGCAGTCGGACAGGGGACCAGCCCCAGCATTTT. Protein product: CASSRTGDQPQHF.

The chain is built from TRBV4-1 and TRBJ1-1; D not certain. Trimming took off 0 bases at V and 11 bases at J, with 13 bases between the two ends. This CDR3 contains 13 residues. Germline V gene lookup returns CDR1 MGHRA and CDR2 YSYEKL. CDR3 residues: CASSQDGSLRAFF. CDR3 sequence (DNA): TGCGCCAGCAGCCAAGATGGGTCTCTCAGGGCTTTCTTT.

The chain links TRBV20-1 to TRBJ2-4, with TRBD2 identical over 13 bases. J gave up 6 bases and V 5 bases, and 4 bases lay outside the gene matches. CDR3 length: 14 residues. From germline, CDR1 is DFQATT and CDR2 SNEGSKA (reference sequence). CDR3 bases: TGCAGTGCTGAGAGACTAGCGGGGGGAAACATTCAGTACTTC. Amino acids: CSAERLAGGNIQYF.

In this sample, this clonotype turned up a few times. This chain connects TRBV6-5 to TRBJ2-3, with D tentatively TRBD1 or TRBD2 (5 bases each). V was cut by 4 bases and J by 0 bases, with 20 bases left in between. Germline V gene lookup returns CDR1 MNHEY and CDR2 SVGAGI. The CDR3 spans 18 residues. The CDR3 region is CASSWGSEAILSTDTQYF. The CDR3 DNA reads TGTGCCAGCAGTTGGGGGTCTGAGGCGATCCTTAGCACAGATACGCAGTATTTT.

CDR3: CSARPSSGGAGDTQYF. CDR3 coding DNA: TGCAGTGCTAGACCTTCTAGCGGGGGGGCTGGAGATACGCAGTATTTT. The chain links TRBV20-1 to TRBJ2-3; 12 bases map to TRBD2. The V segment lost 2 bases and the J segment 5 bases; nucleotides outside the gene matches: 8. The CDR3 contains 16 residues. Germline V gene sequence: CDR1 DFQATT, CDR2 SNEGSKA (reference sequence).

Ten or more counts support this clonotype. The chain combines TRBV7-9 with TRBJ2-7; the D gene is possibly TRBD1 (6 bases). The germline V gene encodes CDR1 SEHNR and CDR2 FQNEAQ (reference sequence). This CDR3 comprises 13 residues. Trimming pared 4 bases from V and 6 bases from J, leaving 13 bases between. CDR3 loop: CASSSGQLGEQYF. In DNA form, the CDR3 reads TGTGCCAGCAGCTCCGGACAGCTTGGCGAGCAGTACTTC.

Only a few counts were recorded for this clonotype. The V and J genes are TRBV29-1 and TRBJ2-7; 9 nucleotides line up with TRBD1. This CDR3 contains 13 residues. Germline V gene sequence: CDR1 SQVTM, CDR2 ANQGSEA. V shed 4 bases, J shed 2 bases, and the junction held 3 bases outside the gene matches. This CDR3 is CSVGQGVPYEQYF. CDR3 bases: TGCAGCGTTGGACAGGGGGTCCCCTACGAGCAGTACTTC.

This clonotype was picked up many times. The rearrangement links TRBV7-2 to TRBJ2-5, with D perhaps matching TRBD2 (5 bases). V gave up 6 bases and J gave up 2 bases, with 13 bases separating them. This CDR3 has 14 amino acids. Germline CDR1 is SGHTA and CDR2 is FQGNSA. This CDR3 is CASRAARYQETQYF. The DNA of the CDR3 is TGTGCCAGCAGAGCGGCACGGTATCAAGAGACCCAGTACTTC. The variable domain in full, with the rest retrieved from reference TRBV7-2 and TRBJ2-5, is GAGVSQSPSNKVTEKGKDVELRCDPISGHTALYWYRQSLGQGLEFLIYFQGNSAPDKSGLPSDRFSAERTGGSVSTLTIQRTQQEDSAVYLCASRAARYQETQYFGPGTRLLVL.

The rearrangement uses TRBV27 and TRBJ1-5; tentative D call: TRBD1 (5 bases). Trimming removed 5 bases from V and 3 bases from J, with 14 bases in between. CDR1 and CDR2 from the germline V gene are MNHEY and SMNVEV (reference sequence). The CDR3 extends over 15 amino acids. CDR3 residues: CASSPRGRHNQPQHF. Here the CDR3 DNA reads TGTGCCAGCAGTCCCCGGGGGAGACACAATCAGCCCCAGCATTTT.

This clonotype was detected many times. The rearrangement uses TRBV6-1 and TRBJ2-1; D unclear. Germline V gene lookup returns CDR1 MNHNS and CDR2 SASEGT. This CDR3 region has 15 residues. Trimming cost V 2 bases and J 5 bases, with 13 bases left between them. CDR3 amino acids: CASSEIGSPDNEQFF. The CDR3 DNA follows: TGTGCCAGCAGTGAAATAGGATCCCCAGACAATGAGCAGTTCTTC.

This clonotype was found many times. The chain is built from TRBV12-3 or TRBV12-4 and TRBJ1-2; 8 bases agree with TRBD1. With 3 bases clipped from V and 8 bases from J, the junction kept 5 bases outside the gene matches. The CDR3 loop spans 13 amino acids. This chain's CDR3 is CASSFQGARGYTF. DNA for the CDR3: TGTGCCAGCAGTTTTCAGGGGGCGCGCGGCTACACCTTC.

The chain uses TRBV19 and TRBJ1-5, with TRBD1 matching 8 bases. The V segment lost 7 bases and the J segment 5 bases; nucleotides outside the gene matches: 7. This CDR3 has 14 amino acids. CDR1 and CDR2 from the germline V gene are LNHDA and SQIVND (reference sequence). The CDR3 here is CASNAGGNHQPQHF. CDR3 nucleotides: TGTGCCAGTAACGCAGGGGGCAACCATCAGCCCCAGCATTTT. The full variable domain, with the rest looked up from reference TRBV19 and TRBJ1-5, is DGGITQSPKYLFRKEGQNVTLSCEQNLNHDAMYWYRQDPGQGLRLIYYSQIVNDFQKGDIAEGYSVSREKKESFPLTVTSAQKNPTAFYLCASNAGGNHQPQHFGDGTRLSIL.

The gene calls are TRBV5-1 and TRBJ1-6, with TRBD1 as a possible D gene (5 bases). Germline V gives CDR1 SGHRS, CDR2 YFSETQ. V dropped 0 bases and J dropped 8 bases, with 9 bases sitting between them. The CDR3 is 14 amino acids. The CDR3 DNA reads TGCGCCAGCAGCTTGGCCGGGGGGTATTCACCCCTCCACTTT. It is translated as CASSLAGGYSPLHF.

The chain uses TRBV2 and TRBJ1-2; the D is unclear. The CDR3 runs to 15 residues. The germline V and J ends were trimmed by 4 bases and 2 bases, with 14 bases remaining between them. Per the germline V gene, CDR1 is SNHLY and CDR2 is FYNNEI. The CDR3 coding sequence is TGTGCCAGCAGTGTGCAATTAATACAGAACTATGGCTACACCTTC. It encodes CASSVQLIQNYGYTF.